This T cell receptor beta chain emerged from a study of cytomegalovirus exposure and HLA in healthy donors. Study-level points and caveats: Upon later analysis, TCR association rates were observed to vary by HLA locus, being highest for DRB1 and lowest for HLA-C. Previous analysis showed most TCR beta V segments were productive about 90% or about 30% of the time. Later analysis reportedly placed an Asian-associated ancestry cluster below the roughly 700-donor mean in N-insertions.

In germline, CDR1 is SGHTA, CDR2 FQGNSA. Trimming took off 3 bases at V and 1 base at J, with 15 bases between the two ends. The CDR3 has 16 residues. This clone was seen just once. Its target is unknown. The primer mix had 60 Vbeta and 13 Jbeta primers. Here immunoSEQ multiplex PCR was the method, and the copy in TCRdb shows in-frame clones only, minus some. Seen here are 120,000 or so clones, roughly four fifths observed once, and the top ten hold about 1.7%. The origin of this receptor is a man aged 18 to 35 in good health and CMV-seronegative. V gene TRBV7-2 combines with J gene TRBJ1-2, with D uncertain. The sample taken for sequencing was PBMCs. The CDR3 DNA follows: TGTGCCAGCAGCTTTGGCCAACTACGGATTAACTATGGCTACACCTTC. It translates to CASSFGQLRINYGYTF.